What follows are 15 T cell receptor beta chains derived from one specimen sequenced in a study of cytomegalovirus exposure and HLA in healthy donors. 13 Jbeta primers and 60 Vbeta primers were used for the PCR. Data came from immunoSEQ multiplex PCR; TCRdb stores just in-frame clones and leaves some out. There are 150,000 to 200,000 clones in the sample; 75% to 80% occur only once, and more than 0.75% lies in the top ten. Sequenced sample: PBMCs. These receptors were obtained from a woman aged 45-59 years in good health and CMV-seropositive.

The CDR3 sequence: CASSPRTTVGETQYF. As DNA, the CDR3 is TGTGCCAGCTCACCAAGAACTACCGTCGGGGAGACCCAGTACTTC. The chain couples TRBV18 to TRBJ2-5; no clear D gene. This CDR3 is 15 amino acids long. Germline lookup yields CDR1 KGHSH and CDR2 LQKENI. V gave up 2 bases and J gave up 5 bases, with 15 bases separating them.

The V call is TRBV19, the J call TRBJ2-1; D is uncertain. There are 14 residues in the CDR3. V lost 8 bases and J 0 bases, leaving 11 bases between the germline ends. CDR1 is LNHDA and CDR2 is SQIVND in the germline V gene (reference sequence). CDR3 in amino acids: CASASLSSYNEQFF. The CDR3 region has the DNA TGTGCCAGTGCCTCCCTGAGCTCCTACAATGAGCAGTTCTTC. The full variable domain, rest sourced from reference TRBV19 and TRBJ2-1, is DGGITQSPKYLFRKEGQNVTLSCEQNLNHDAMYWYRQDPGQGLRLIYYSQIVNDFQKGDIAEGYSVSREKKESFPLTVTSAQKNPTAFYLCASASLSSYNEQFFGPGTRLTVL.

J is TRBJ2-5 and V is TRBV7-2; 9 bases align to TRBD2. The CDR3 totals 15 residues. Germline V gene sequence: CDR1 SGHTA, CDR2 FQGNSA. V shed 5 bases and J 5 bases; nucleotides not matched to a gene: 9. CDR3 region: CASSRSGGVSETQYF. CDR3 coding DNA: TGTGCCAGCAGCCGTAGCGGGGGCGTAAGTGAGACCCAGTACTTC.

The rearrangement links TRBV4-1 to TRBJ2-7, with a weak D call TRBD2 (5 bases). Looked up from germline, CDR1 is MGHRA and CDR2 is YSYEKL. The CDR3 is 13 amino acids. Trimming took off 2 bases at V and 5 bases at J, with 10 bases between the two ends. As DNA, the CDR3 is TGCGCCAGCAGCCAAATGACTACGAACGAGCAGTACTTC. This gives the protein CASSQMTTNEQYF.

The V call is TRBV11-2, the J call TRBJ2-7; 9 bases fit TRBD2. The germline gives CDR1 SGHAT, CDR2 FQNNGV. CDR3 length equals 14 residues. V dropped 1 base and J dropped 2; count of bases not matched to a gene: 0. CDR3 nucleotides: TGTGCCAGCAGCTTAGGCGGGGGGGCCTACGAGCAGTACTTC. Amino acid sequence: CASSLGGGAYEQYF.

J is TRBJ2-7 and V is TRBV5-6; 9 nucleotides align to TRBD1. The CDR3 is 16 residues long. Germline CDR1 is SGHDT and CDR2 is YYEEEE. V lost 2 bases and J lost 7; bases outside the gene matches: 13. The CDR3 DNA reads TGTGCCAGCAGCTTTGGGTTCGGGACAGGGTTAGGGGAGCAGTACTTC. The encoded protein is CASSFGFGTGLGEQYF.

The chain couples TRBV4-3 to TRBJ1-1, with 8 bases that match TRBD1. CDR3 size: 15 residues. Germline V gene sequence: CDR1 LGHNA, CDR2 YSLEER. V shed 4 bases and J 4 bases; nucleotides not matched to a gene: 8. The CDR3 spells CASSLTGQGGTEAFF. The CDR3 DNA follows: TGCGCCAGCAGCCTAACTGGACAGGGAGGCACTGAAGCTTTCTTT.

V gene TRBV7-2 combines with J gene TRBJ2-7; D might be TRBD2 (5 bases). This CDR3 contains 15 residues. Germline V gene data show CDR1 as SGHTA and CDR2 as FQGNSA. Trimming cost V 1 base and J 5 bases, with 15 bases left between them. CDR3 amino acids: CASSLVTGFRDEQYF. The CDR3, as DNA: TGTGCCAGCAGCTTAGTAACGGGGTTCCGGGACGAGCAGTACTTC.

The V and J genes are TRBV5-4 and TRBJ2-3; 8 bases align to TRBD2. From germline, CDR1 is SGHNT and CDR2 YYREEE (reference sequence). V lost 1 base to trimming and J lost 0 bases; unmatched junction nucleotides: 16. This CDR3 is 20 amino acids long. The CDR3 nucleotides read TGTGCCAGCAGCTTGAAAAGCGGGAGTGGAGGGGGAGGAAGCACAGATACGCAGTATTTT. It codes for CASSLKSGSGGGGSTDTQYF.

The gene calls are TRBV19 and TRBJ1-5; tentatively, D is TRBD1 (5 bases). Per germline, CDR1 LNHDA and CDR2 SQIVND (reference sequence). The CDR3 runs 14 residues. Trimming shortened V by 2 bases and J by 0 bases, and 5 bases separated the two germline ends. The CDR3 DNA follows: TGTGCCAGTAGTATACAGGGTAGCAATCAGCCCCAGCATTTT. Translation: CASSIQGSNQPQHF. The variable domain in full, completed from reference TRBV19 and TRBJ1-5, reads DGGITQSPKYLFRKEGQNVTLSCEQNLNHDAMYWYRQDPGQGLRLIYYSQIVNDFQKGDIAEGYSVSREKKESFPLTVTSAQKNPTAFYLCASSIQGSNQPQHFGDGTRLSIL.

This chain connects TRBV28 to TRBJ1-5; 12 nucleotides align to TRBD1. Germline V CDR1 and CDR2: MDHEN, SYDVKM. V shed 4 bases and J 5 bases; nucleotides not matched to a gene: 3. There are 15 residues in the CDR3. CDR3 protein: CASSSGTGGDQPQHF. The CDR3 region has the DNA TGTGCCAGCAGTTCTGGGACAGGGGGCGATCAGCCCCAGCATTTT.

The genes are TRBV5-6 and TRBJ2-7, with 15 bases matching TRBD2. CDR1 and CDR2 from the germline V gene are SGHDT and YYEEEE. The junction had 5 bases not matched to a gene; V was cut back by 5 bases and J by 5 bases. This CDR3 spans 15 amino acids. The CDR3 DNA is TGTGCCAGCAGTTTTCGGACTAGCGGGGGGGACGAGCAGTACTTC. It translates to CASSFRTSGGDEQYF.

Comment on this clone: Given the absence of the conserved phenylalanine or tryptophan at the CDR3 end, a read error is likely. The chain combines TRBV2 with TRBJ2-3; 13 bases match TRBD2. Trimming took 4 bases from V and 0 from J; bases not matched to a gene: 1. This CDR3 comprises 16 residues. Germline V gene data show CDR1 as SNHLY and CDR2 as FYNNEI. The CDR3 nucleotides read TGTGCCAGCAGTGGGGGACTAGCGGGAAGCACAGATACGCAGTATGTT. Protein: CASSGGLAGSTDTQYV.

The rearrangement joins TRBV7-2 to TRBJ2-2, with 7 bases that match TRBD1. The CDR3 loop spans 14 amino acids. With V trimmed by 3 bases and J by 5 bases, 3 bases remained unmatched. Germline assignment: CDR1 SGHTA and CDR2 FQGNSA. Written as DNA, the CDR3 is TGTGCCAGCAGCTTCGACAGGGTTACCGGGGAGCTGTTTTTT. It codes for CASSFDRVTGELFF.

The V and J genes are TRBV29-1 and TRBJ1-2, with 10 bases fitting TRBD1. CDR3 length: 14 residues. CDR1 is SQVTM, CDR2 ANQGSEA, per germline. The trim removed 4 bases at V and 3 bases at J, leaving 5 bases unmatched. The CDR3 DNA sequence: TGCAGCGTTGTTGGGACAGGGGACGACTATGGCTACACCTTC. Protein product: CSVVGTGDDYGYTF.